This T cell receptor beta chain originates from a study of blood T cell repertoires in COVID-19. Germline V gene lookup returns CDR1 SGHTA and CDR2 FQGTGA. This CDR3 is 14 amino acids long. V trimming: 2 bases; J trimming: 7 bases; junction bases outside the gene matches: 4. Data came from immunoSEQ multiplex PCR; TCRdb stores just in-frame clones and leaves some out. The table shows some 93,000 clones, with about 88% occurring only once. Material for sequencing was peripheral blood. This receptor was taken from an elderly woman with acute or convalescent COVID-19. The chain carries TRBV7-3 and TRBJ2-1; 8 nucleotides line up with TRBD2. This CDR3 is CASSLSGGENEQFF. DNA of the CDR3: TGTGCCAGCAGCTTATCCGGGGGGGAAAATGAGCAGTTCTTC.